Below, 8 T cell receptor beta chains from the same sample are listed, as sequenced in a study of memory CD4+ T cells and cytomegalovirus serostatus. Repertoires were generated with immunoSEQ multiplex PCR, while TCRdb's copy carries only in-frame clones and drops some. The table includes some 54,000 clones, over 70% detected once. Single viable CD3+CD4+CD8-CD45RO+ cells were sorted as the memory CD4+ T cells. The specimen was memory CD4+ T cells from blood. The receptors shown here come from an adult in good health and CMV-seropositive.

This rearrangement joins TRBV19 to TRBJ2-2, with a tentative D call TRBD1 (6 bases). The V end lost 6 bases, the J end lost 7 bases, and 15 bases lay between the germline ends. Germline CDR1 reads LNHDA; CDR2 reads SQIVND (reference sequence). This CDR3 is built from 14 residues. The DNA for the CDR3 is TGTGCCAGTAGCGCAGGGGCGGCTCGCGGGGAGCTGTTTTTT. As protein: CASSAGAARGELFF.

The rearrangement links TRBV5-1 to TRBJ1-2, with a possible D match to TRBD1 (6 bases). Germline V CDR1 and CDR2: SGHRS, YFSETQ. Trimming left V 4 bases short and J 7 bases short, with 11 bases between. The CDR3 length is 12 residues. The CDR3 protein is CASSEGGGGYTF. DNA for the CDR3: TGCGCCAGCAGCGAGGGGGGTGGTGGCTACACCTTC.

This clone is a singleton in its sample. V gene TRBV9 combines with J gene TRBJ2-1; 9 bases align to TRBD2. The trim removed 0 bases at V and 9 bases at J, leaving 7 bases unmatched. Germline loops: CDR1 SGDLS, CDR2 YYNGEE. CDR3 length: 15 residues. The CDR3 spells CASSVGGLAGSEQFF. CDR3 DNA: TGTGCCAGCAGCGTAGGTGGCCTAGCGGGGAGTGAGCAGTTCTTC.

This clone was detected only a few times. The chain uses TRBV6-1 and TRBJ1-5; 7 bases fit TRBD1. V gave up 0 bases and J gave up 1 base; unmatched junction bases: 9. This CDR3 has 18 residues. CDR1 is MNHNS, CDR2 SASEGT, per germline. The CDR3 DNA sequence: TGTGCCAGCAGTGAAGCGAAGACAGGGACGTGGAGCAATCAGCCCCAGCATTTT. It is translated as CASSEAKTGTWSNQPQHF.

V gene TRBV29-1 combines with J gene TRBJ1-5; TRBD1 matches at 9 bases. J lost 0 bases, V lost 4 bases, and 1 base had no gene match. The CDR3 has 14 residues. The germline V gene encodes CDR1 SQVTM and CDR2 ANQGSEA. CDR3 nucleotide sequence: TGCAGCGTTGCGACAGGGGGTAGCAATCAGCCCCAGCATTTT. It codes for CSVATGGSNQPQHF.

J is TRBJ2-3 and V is TRBV7-2, with 7 bases aligning to TRBD2. There are 13 residues in the CDR3. Germline CDR1 SGHTA, CDR2 FQGNSA. V lost 0 bases to trimming and J lost 11 bases; unmatched junction nucleotides: 5. Here the CDR3 DNA reads TGTGCCAGCAGCTTAGCGGGGGGGATTGGGCAGTATTTT. It codes for CASSLAGGIGQYF.

This chain links TRBV4-3 with TRBJ2-2; the D gene is possibly TRBD2 (5 bases). Germline-derived CDR1 and CDR2 are LGHNA and YSLEER. Trimming took 3 bases from V and 5 from J, leaving 13 bases between them. The CDR3 totals 15 residues. CDR3 sequence reads: CASSQARVVTGELFF. Written as DNA, the CDR3 is TGCGCCAGCAGCCAGGCGAGGGTGGTTACCGGGGAGCTGTTTTTT.

V and J are TRBV7-2 and TRBJ2-1, with 8 bases aligning to TRBD2. The CDR3 is made up of 16 amino acids. Germline loops: CDR1 SGHTA, CDR2 FQGNSA. With 3 bases clipped from V and 2 bases from J, the junction kept 6 bases outside the gene matches. The CDR3 sequence is CASSFAGGGTYNEQFF. CDR3 nucleotide sequence: TGTGCCAGCAGCTTCGCGGGGGGCGGGACCTACAATGAGCAGTTCTTC.